Following are 2 T cell receptor beta chains from one sample sequenced in a study of T cell changes during pregnancy in multiple sclerosis. The method was immunoSEQ multiplex PCR; TCRdb's version includes in-frame clones alone and lacks a portion of them. This table holds about 20,000 clones, around nine tenths found once. Specimen: CD8+ T cells from peripheral blood mononuclear cells, collected after pregnancy. All receptors come from a female donor in good health, enrolled as a control in a pregnancy study.

V is TRBV29-1 and J is TRBJ1-2; no clear D. V was cut by 0 bases and J by 8 bases, with 10 bases left in between. Germline V lookup: CDR1 SQVTM, CDR2 ANQGSEA. The CDR3 totals 12 residues. CDR3 region: CSVEDDLGGYTF. The CDR3 bases are TGCAGCGTTGAAGATGACCTCGGGGGCTACACCTTC.

The chain links TRBV19 to TRBJ2-1; 11 positions match TRBD2. The CDR3 spans 15 residues. Germline V CDR1 and CDR2: LNHDA, SQIVND (reference sequence). V was clipped by 4 bases and J by 4 bases; unmatched bases: 3. CDR3 bases: TGTGCCAGTAGTAAGACTAGCGGGGATTACAATGAGCAGTTCTTC. This gives the protein CASSKTSGDYNEQFF.